The following is a T cell receptor beta chain sequence with its context. What it binds is not known. The data derive from a study of T-cell reconstitution after alpha-beta-depleted transplantation in children. Regarding the study as a whole: At the one-year point after transplant, T-cell counts and TCRbeta diversity were found to come mostly from T cells that had been newly produced. High day-60 TCRbeta diversity in some patients came from surviving recipient T cells and thymic progenitors. Several hundred expanded graft clones reportedly were the source of alpha-beta T cells about two months after transplant.

TCRbeta library construction was performed incorporating unique molecular identifiers. Each CDR3 protein gets one entry after TCRdb re-called the PCR reads with MiXCR. In the table there are around 450,000 distinct CDR3 sequences, under 12% of which are singletons. The junction had 2 bases not matched to a gene; V was cut back by 0 bases and J by 2 bases. Germline CDR1 SGHTA, CDR2 FQGNSA. The CDR3 has 15 amino acids. The sequence derives from a child aged 2-9 years with inherited bone marrow failure, due to receive a stem cell transplant. The sequencing here drew on PBMCs, taken before TCRalphabeta/CD19-depleted stem cell transplant. The chain combines TRBV7-2 with TRBJ2-7, with 9 positions matching TRBD2. The CDR3 here is CASSLASSGAYEQYF. CDR3 nucleotide sequence: TGTGCCAGCAGCTTAGCATCTAGCGGGGCCTACGAGCAGTACTTC.